This TCR beta chain was recorded in a study of vaccination effects on CD4 cells after COVID-19. Study-wide results and limits: After vaccination, at late timepoints, clones induced by infection and by vaccine contracted markedly. The study, lacking early post-infection timepoints, had few convalescent patients.

Some clones are missing from TCRdb's copy, which holds only in-frame ones; the method was immunoSEQ multiplex PCR. The sample lists about 79,000 clones; around 76% were seen once. CD4+ T cells specific for antigen were expanded with viral peptide pools by the ViraFEST assay before sequencing. Culture proceeded for more than 8 days, and CD4+ T cells were then isolated. Neither prior SARS-CoV-2 infection nor positive nucleocapsid antibodies were present in the vaccine recipients. IL-2 medium took the place of half the medium on both days 3 and 7. This clone has just a few counts. Its specificity is not known. Germline CDR1 and CDR2: LGHDT and YNNKEL (reference sequence). CDR3 size: 16 residues. Trimming shortened V by 0 bases and J by 4 bases, and 15 bases separated the two germline ends.

This sequence joins TRBV3-1 (or the pseudogene TRBV3-2) and TRBJ2-5; possibly TRBD1 for D (5 bases). The sample was CD4+ T cells from PBMCs cultured with HCoV-229E spike peptides, taken before COVID-19 vaccination. This receptor was taken from a human donor who received a COVID-19 vaccine. The CDR3 DNA is TGTGCCAGCAGCCAAGAGTGGGGCCTAGAACGAGAGACCCAGTACTTC. It codes for CASSQEWGLERETQYF.